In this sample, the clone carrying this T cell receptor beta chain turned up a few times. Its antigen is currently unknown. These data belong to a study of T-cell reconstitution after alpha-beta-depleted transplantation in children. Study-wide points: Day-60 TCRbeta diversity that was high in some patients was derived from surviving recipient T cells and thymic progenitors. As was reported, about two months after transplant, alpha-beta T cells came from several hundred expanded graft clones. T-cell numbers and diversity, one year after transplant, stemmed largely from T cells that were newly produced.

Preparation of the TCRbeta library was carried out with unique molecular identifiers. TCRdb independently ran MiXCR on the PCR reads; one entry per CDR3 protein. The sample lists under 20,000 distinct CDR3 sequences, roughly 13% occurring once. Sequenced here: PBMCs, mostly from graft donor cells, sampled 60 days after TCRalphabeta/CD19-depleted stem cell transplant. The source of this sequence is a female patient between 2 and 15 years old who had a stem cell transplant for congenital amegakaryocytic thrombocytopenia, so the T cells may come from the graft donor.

Written as DNA, the CDR3 is TGCGCCAGCAGCCAAGGACAATTTAGGGATACGCAGTATTTT. It codes for CASSQGQFRDTQYF. The V call is TRBV4-1, the J call TRBJ2-3; no reliable D call. The CDR3 loop spans 14 amino acids. The germline V gene encodes CDR1 MGHRA and CDR2 YSYEKL. V lost 1 base and J 6 bases, leaving 11 bases between the germline ends.